Following are 9 T cell receptor beta chains from one sample sequenced in a study of T cells in localized non-small cell lung cancer. Sequencing used immunoSEQ multiplex PCR; TCRdb keeps in-frame clones, though not all of them. The table includes approximately 100,000 clones, roughly 91% detected once. Material: PBMCs, obtained before any cancer treatment. The receptors stem from a woman aged 40-70 years with stage II squamous cell lung carcinoma.

The chain joins TRBV6-1 to TRBJ1-6; D might be TRBD1 (5 bases). The CDR3 contains 15 residues. The V and J ends lost 6 bases and 3 bases respectively, with 12 bases between them. CDR1 is MNHNS, CDR2 SASEGT, per germline. CDR3 region: CASRGRENYNSPLHF. DNA of the CDR3: TGTGCCAGCAGGGGCAGGGAGAACTATAATTCACCCCTCCACTTT.

This clone was found a few times. This sample also contains other DNA sequences that code for the same CDR3. The J gene is TRBJ1-1, the V gene TRBV6-1, with 8 bases identical to TRBD1. The CDR3 is made up of 13 amino acids. Germline CDR1 reads MNHNS; CDR2 reads SASEGT. V trimming: 6 bases; J trimming: 4 bases; junction bases outside the gene matches: 4. The CDR3 DNA reads TGTGCCAGCAGGGACAGGGCATTCACTGAAGCTTTCTTT. Protein sequence: CASRDRAFTEAFF.

The chain couples TRBV7-2 to TRBJ1-2, with D uncertain. Looked up from germline, CDR1 is SGHTA and CDR2 is FQGNSA. The germline V and J ends were trimmed by 1 base and 0 bases, with 9 bases remaining between them. The CDR3 has 15 amino acids. CDR3 coding DNA: TGTGCCAGCAGCTTAGACGGCCCAACTAACTATGGCTACACCTTC. Protein product: CASSLDGPTNYGYTF. Full variable domain (remainder filled in from reference TRBV7-2 and TRBJ1-2): GAGVSQSPSNKVTEKGKDVELRCDPISGHTALYWYRQSLGQGLEFLIYFQGNSAPDKSGLPSDRFSAERTGGSVSTLTIQRTQQEDSAVYLCASSLDGPTNYGYTFGSGTRLTVV.

This sequence joins TRBV5-5 and TRBJ2-5; tentatively, D is TRBD2 (6 bases). Trimming removed 0 bases at V and 4 bases at J, with 13 bases between. Germline V lookup: CDR1 SGHKS, CDR2 YYEKEE (reference sequence). The CDR3 extends over 15 amino acids. The CDR3: CASSLAAGPAETQYF. As DNA, the CDR3 is TGTGCCAGCAGCTTGGCAGCGGGCCCTGCAGAGACCCAGTACTTC.

This sequence joins TRBV5-1 and TRBJ1-1; D not certain. Trimming took off 4 bases at V and 0 bases at J, with 7 bases between the two ends. The CDR3 consists of 13 residues. CDR1 and CDR2 from the germline V gene are SGHRS and YFSETQ. CDR3 sequence reads: CASSPAMNTEAFF. The CDR3 DNA is TGCGCCAGCAGCCCAGCAATGAACACTGAAGCTTTCTTT.

With regard to this clone: In the same sample, other DNA sequences code for this CDR3. The V call is TRBV6-1, the J call TRBJ1-5; D ambiguous. V lost 3 bases and J 3 bases, leaving 12 bases between the germline ends. The CDR3 covers 15 residues. Looked up from germline, CDR1 is MNHNS and CDR2 is SASEGT. This chain's CDR3 is CASSEGRSPNQPQHF. DNA of the CDR3: TGTGCCAGCAGTGAGGGCAGGTCTCCCAATCAGCCCCAGCATTTT.

The chain recombines TRBV19 with TRBJ1-2, with a tentative D call TRBD1 (6 bases). Trimming shortened V by 3 bases and J by 3 bases, and 14 bases separated the two germline ends. Germline CDR1 is LNHDA and CDR2 is SQIVND (reference sequence). The CDR3 loop spans 15 amino acids. CDR3 region: CASSIRTALYYGYTF. The CDR3, as DNA: TGTGCCAGTAGTATCCGGACAGCTTTATACTATGGCTACACCTTC.

This clone was detected a few times. The chain is built from TRBV5-4 and TRBJ2-3, with 10 bases that match TRBD1. The V segment lost 4 bases and the J segment 4 bases; nucleotides outside the gene matches: 18. This CDR3 is 19 amino acids long. Looked up from germline, CDR1 is SGHNT and CDR2 is YYREEE (reference sequence). The DNA for the CDR3 is TGTGCCAGCAGCCCGACTACCGGGACAGGGGCCTTTACGTCAGATACGCAGTATTTT. This gives the protein CASSPTTGTGAFTSDTQYF.

The gene calls are TRBV6-5 and TRBJ1-1, with D unclear. Looked up from germline, CDR1 is MNHEY and CDR2 is SVGAGI. This CDR3 spans 14 amino acids. Trimming cost V 5 bases and J 0 bases, with 10 bases left between them. The CDR3 sequence: CASSQRRVNTEAFF. The CDR3 DNA follows: TGTGCCAGCAGTCAAAGAAGGGTGAACACTGAAGCTTTCTTT.